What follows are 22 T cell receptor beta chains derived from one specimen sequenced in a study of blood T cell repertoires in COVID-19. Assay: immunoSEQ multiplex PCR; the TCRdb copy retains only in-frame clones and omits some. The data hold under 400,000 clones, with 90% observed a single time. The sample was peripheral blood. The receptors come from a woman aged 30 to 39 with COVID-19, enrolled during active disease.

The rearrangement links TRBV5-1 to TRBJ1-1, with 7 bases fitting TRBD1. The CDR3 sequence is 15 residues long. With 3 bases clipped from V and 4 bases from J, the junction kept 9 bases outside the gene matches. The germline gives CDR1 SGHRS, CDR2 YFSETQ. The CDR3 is CASSSTRGSGTEAFF. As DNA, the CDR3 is TGCGCCAGCAGCTCGACCAGGGGGTCGGGCACTGAAGCTTTCTTT.

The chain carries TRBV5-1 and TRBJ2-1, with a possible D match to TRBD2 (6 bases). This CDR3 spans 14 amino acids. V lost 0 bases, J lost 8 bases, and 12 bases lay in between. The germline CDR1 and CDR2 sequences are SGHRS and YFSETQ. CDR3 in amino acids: CASSLGAGIDEQFF. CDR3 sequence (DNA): TGCGCCAGCAGCTTGGGCGCGGGAATCGATGAGCAGTTCTTC. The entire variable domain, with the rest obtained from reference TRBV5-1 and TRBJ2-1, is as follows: KAGVTQTPRYLIKTRGQQVTLSCSPISGHRSVSWYQQTPGQGLQFLFEYFSETQRNKGNFPGRFSGRQFSNSRSEMNVSTLELGDSALYLCASSLGAGIDEQFFGPGTRLTVL.

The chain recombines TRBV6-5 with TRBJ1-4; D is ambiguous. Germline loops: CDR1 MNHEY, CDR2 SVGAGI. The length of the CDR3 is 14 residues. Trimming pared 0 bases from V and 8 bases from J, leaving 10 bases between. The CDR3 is CASSYSIGGEKLFF. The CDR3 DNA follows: TGTGCCAGCAGTTACTCTATCGGAGGAGAAAAACTGTTTTTT.

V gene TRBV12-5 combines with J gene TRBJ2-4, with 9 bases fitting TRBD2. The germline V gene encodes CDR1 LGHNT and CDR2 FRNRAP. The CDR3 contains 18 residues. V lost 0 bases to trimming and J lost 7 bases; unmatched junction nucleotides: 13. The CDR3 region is CASGLVPLSGSRGNIQYF. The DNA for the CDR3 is TGTGCTAGTGGTTTGGTCCCACTTAGCGGGAGCCGGGGTAACATTCAGTACTTC.

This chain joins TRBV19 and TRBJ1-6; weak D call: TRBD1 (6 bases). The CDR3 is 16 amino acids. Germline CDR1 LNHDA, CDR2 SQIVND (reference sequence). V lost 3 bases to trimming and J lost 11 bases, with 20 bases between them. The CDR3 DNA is TGTGCCAGTAGTATTGGGGCACCACAGGGTTCGGCACCCCTCCACTTT. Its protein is CASSIGAPQGSAPLHF.

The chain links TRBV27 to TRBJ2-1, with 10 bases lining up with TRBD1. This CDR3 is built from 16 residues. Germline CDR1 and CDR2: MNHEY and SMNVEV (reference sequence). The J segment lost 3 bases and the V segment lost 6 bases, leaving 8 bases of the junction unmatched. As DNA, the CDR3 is TGTGCCAGCAGCTCCTCCGGGACAGGGGTCTACAATGAGCAGTTCTTC. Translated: CASSSSGTGVYNEQFF.

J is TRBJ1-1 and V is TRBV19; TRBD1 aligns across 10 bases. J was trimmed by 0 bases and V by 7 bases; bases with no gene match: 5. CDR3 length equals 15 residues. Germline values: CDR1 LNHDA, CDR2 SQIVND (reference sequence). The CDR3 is CASIGTGVMNTEAFF. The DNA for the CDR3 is TGTGCCAGTATCGGGACAGGGGTGATGAACACTGAAGCTTTCTTT.

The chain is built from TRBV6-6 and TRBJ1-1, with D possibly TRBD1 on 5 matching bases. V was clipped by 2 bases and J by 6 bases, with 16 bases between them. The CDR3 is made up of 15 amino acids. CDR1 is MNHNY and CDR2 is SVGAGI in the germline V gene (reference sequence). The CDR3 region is CASSYVSGPLAEAFF. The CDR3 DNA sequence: TGTGCCAGCAGTTACGTTTCAGGGCCACTGGCTGAAGCTTTCTTT.

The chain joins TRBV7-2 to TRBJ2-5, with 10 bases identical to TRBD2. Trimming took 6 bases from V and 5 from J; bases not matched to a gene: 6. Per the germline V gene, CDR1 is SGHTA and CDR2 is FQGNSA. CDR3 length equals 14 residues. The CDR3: CASRRVLAGETQYF. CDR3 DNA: TGTGCCAGCAGGCGCGTACTAGCGGGGGAGACCCAGTACTTC.

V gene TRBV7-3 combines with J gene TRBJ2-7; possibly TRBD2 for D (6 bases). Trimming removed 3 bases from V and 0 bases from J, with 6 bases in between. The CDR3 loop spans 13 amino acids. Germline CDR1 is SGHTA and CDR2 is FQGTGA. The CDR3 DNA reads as TGTGCCAGCAGCTTGACTAGCTCCTACGAGCAGTACTTC. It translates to CASSLTSSYEQYF.

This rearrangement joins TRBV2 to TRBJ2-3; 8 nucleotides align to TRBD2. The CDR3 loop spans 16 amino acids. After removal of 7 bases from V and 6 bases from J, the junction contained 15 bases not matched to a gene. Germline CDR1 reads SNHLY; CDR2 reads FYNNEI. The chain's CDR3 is CASIGLPGGPTDTQYF. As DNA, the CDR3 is TGTGCCAGCATCGGGTTACCGGGAGGGCCAACCGATACGCAGTATTTT.

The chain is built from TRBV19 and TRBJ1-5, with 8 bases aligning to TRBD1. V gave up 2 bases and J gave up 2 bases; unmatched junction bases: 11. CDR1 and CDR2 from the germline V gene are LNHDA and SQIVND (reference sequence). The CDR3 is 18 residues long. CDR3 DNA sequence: TGTGCCAGTAGTATAAGCCCCGGACAGGGACACCGCAATCAGCCCCAGCATTTT. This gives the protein CASSISPGQGHRNQPQHF. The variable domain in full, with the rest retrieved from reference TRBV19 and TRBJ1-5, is DGGITQSPKYLFRKEGQNVTLSCEQNLNHDAMYWYRQDPGQGLRLIYYSQIVNDFQKGDIAEGYSVSREKKESFPLTVTSAQKNPTAFYLCASSISPGQGHRNQPQHFGDGTRLSIL.

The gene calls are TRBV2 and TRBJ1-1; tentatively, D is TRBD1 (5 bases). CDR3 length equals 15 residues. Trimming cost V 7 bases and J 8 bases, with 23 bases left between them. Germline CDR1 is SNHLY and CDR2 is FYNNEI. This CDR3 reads CASTPTGVPGGEAFF. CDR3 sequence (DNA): TGTGCCAGCACCCCCACCGGGGTACCCGGGGGGGAAGCTTTCTTT.

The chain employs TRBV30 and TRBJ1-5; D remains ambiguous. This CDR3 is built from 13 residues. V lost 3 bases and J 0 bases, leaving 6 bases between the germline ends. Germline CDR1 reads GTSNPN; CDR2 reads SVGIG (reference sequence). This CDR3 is CAWSLYSNQPQHF. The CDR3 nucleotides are TGTGCCTGGAGCCTTTATAGCAATCAGCCCCAGCATTTT.

The chain's CDR3 is CASSSGLWGTGELFF. CDR3 DNA: TGTGCCAGCAGCTCTGGACTATGGGGCACCGGGGAGCTGTTTTTT. The gene calls are TRBV3-1 (or the pseudogene TRBV3-2) and TRBJ2-2; weak D call: TRBD2 (6 bases). V lost 5 bases to trimming and J lost 4 bases, with 14 bases between them. CDR1 LGHDT and CDR2 YNNKEL come from the germline V gene (reference sequence). This CDR3 contains 15 residues.

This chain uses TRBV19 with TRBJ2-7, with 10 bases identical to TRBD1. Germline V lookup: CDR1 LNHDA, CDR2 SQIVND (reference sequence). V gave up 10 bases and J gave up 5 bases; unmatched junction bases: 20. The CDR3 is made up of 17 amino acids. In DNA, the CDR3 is TGTGCCACCTCAGGGACAGGGGTCGGGATAGCAAAGAACGAGCAGTACTTC. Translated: CATSGTGVGIAKNEQYF.

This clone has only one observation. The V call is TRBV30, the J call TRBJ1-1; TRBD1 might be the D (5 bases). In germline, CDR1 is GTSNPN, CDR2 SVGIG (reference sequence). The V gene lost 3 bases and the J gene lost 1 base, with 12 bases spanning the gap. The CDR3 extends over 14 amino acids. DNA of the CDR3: TGTGCCTGGAGGGCCGAGACAGCGAACACTGAAGCTTTCTTT. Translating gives CAWRAETANTEAFF.

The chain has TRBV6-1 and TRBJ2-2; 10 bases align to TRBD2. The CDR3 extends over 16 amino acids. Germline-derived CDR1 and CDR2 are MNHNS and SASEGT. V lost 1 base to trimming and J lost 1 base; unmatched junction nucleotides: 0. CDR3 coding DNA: TGTGCCAGCAGTGAAGGACTAGCGGGGAACACCGGGGAGCTGTTTTTT. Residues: CASSEGLAGNTGELFF.

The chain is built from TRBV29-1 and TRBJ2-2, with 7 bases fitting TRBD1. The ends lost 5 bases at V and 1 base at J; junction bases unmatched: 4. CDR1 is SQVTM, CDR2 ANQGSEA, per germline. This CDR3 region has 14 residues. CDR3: CSVTGDMNTGELFF. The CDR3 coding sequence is TGCAGCGTTACAGGGGATATGAACACCGGGGAGCTGTTTTTT.

The CDR3 DNA is TGTGCCAGCAGCCAGGGGGCGGGTAATGAAAAACTGTTTTTT. It specifies CASSQGAGNEKLFF. The chain has TRBV25-1 and TRBJ1-4, with 8 nucleotides matching TRBD1. Per the germline V gene, CDR1 is MGHDK and CDR2 is SYGVNS. The CDR3 covers 14 residues. V lost 6 bases and J lost 4; bases outside the gene matches: 4.

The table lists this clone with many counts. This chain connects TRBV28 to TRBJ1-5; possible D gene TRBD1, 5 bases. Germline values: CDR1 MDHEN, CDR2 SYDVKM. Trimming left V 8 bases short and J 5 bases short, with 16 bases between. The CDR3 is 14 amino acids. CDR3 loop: CASVRTAGDQPQHF. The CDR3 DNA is TGTGCCAGCGTCAGGACGGCGGGGGATCAGCCCCAGCATTTT.

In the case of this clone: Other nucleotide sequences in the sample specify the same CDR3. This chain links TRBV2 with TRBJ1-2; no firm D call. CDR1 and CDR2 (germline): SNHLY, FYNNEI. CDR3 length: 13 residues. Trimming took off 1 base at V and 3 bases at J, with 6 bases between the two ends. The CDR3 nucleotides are TGTGCCAGCAGTGAAGGCGGTGACTATGGCTACACCTTC. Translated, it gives CASSEGGDYGYTF.